This TCR beta chain was sequenced during a study of molecular identifiers for immune sequencing clone quantification. Making the bulk TCR libraries relied on previously described methods and listed TCR primers. From the PCR reads, TCRdb called clonotypes with MiXCR, one entry per CDR3 protein. The data contain over 550,000 distinct CDR3 sequences, over 25% of them singletons. This clonotype was seen a few times. Antigen specificity is unknown. Study-wide points: The share of molecules held by clones above 20 RNA copies was over 99% in effector cells and under 1% in naive cells.

Trimming took off 1 base at V and 2 bases at J, with 3 bases between the two ends. The CDR3 has 12 amino acids. The germline V gene has CDR1 KGHSY and CDR2 FQNENV. Naive CD8 libraries used roughly 17,000 to 1,100,000 sorted cells and 10%, 30% or 50% RNA. V and J are TRBV16 and TRBJ2-7; D gene ambiguous. Sequencing input: naive CD8+ T cells from blood, with Jurkat cell RNA spiked in. This sample's subset: FACS-sorted CD8+CD4-CCR7+CD45RA+ naive T cells. This receptor was taken from a human donor in good health. Some libraries in this study had Jurkat cell RNA spiked in. For the CDR3, the DNA is TGTGCCAGCAGCCAATGGGCCTACGAGCAGTACTTC. The encoded protein is CASSQWAYEQYF.